This T cell receptor (beta chain) was captured in a study of T cell responses to AZD1222 COVID-19 vaccine. Findings and limits, study-wide: Clonal diversity was possibly underestimated, and the donors were mostly white British, with more females. Among spike-specific TCRs, nearly half reportedly target unmutated variant regions. In all cases, repertoires were sampled only after the peak T cell response. Only six or seven AZD1222 recipients were seropositive at baseline.

V trimming: 1 base; J trimming: 10 bases; junction bases outside the gene matches: 8. This CDR3 contains 15 residues. Germline CDR1 MGHRA, CDR2 YSYEKL. Data came from immunoSEQ multiplex PCR; TCRdb stores just in-frame clones and leaves some out. Among about 160,000 clones, around 90% were seen once, and the ten largest hold roughly 4.5%. Points on this clone: Its antigen is unidentified.

This specimen consisted of peripheral blood, obtained on day 0 of MenACWY control vaccination. The source of this sequence is an adult in good health. This chain uses TRBV4-1 with TRBJ1-4; 8 bases are shared with TRBD1. This chain's CDR3 is CASSQVARGPGKLFF. The CDR3 DNA follows: TGCGCCAGCAGCCAAGTCGCCAGGGGGCCTGGAAAACTGTTTTTT.